This T cell receptor beta chain derives from a study of T cells in Graves' hyperthyroidism and ophthalmopathy. General observations from the study: In blood, most of the thyroid clonotypes expanded above 0.001 were also present.

Germline V gene sequence: CDR1 MNHNS, CDR2 SASEGT. Germline trimming cut 6 bases from V and 3 bases from J; bases unmatched to any gene: 11. The CDR3 spans 15 residues. In patients aged 18 to 65, hyperthyroidism was newly diagnosed, with duration under 2 months. This clonotype has ten or more counts. Antigen specificity is unknown. Researchers took RNA transcripts and amplified the TCR beta CDR3 regions from them. When the TCR CDR3 underwent first-round RT-PCR, the HTBI primer set was used. TCRdb passed the multiplex PCR reads through MiXCR, listing each CDR3 protein once. The sample gives around 380,000 distinct CDR3 sequences, roughly 14% of which show up once; more than 20% is in the top ten.

This receptor was obtained from a young man with Graves' hyperthyroidism that later progressed to Graves' ophthalmopathy. The rearrangement joins TRBV6-1 to TRBJ2-7; 7 bases line up with TRBD1. Sequencing was done on a sample of blood. CDR3 residues: CASSKIRDSLYEQYF. In nucleotides, the CDR3 is TGTGCCAGCAGCAAAATTAGGGACAGCCTCTACGAGCAGTACTTC.